The rows below give T cell receptor beta chains drawn from one sample of a study of blood T cell repertoires in COVID-19. Sequencing was performed with immunoSEQ multiplex PCR; in TCRdb, only in-frame clones are kept and a portion is missing. Among 65,000 to 70,000 clones listed, around 92% were seen once. The sequencing input was peripheral blood. The receptor set was obtained from a human donor with active COVID-19. The donor label of this sample is uncertain. Both conserved end residues are part of each CDR3. Each record gives: J gene, V gene, D gene, clone size, CDR3 DNA, CDR3 protein. The D gene is left open where the match is weak. Clone size, where shown, is once, few, many, or a class for clones that have expanded.

TRBJ2-3 | TRBV7-3 | - | - | TGTGCCAGCAGCTTACCCTCAAGAGGAGATACGCAGTATTTT | CASSLPSRGDTQYF
TRBJ1-2 | TRBV7-2 | TRBD1 | - | TGTGCCAGCAGCTTAGTCGTTGGGACAGACGTCACCTTC | CASSLVVGTDVTF
TRBJ2-1 | TRBV9 | TRBD2 | - | TGTGCCAGCAGCGCTAGCGGGGGATCCTACAATGAGCAGTTCTTC | CASSASGGSYNEQFF
TRBJ2-1 | TRBV5-1 | - | - | TGCGCCAGCAGCCCCACGGGCCGGGGGAATGAGCAGTTCTTC | CASSPTGRGNEQFF
TRBJ2-7 | TRBV11-2 | TRBD2 | - | TGTGCCAGCAGCCCCCGTAGCGGGAGGGCCGGGGGCGAGCAGTACTTC | CASSPRSGRAGGEQYF
TRBJ1-2 | TRBV10-3 | - | few | TGTGCCATCACTGGAGGGACGGGCTATGGCTACACCTTC | CAITGGTGYGYTF
TRBJ2-1 | TRBV7-9 | - | once | TGTGCCAGCAGCTTAATCGTCGACAATGAGCAGTTCTTC | CASSLIVDNEQFF
TRBJ1-5 | TRBV30 | - | - | TGTGCCTGGAGTCCGCAGGGAAATCAGCCCCAGCATTTT | CAWSPQGNQPQHF
TRBJ2-5 | TRBV5-4 | - | - | TGTGCCAGCAGCTTAACAGGGGGGGGGCTCCAAGAGACCCAGTACTTC | CASSLTGGGLQETQYF
TRBJ1-4 | TRBV2 | TRBD1 | once | TGTGCCAGCAGTGGACAGGGGGTAACTAATGAAAAACTGTTTTTT | CASSGQGVTNEKLFF
TRBJ1-4 | TRBV28 | - | - | TGTGCCAGCAGTGCAGGTGTTACTAATGAAAAACTGTTTTTT | CASSAGVTNEKLFF
TRBJ2-1 | TRBV28 | TRBD1 | - | TGTGCCAGCAGTTTAAAGGGGGCGAAAAATGAGCAGTTCTTC | CASSLKGAKNEQFF
TRBJ2-2 | TRBV11-3 | - | - | TGTGCCAGCAGGCGAAATAGAGGGAACGGGGAGCTGTTTTTT | CASRRNRGNGELFF
TRBJ1-2 | TRBV12-3/TRBV12-4 | - | - | TGTGCCAGCAGTTTCGGGGCTAACTATGGCTACACCTTC | CASSFGANYGYTF
TRBJ2-1 | TRBV11-3 | TRBD2 | - | TGTGCCAGCAGCTTAGACGAAACTAGCGGGAGCTACAATGAGCAGTTCTTC | CASSLDETSGSYNEQFF
TRBJ1-4 | TRBV28 | - | - | TGTGCCAGCAATGGGGCTGCTAATGAAAAACTGTTTTTT | CASNGAANEKLFF
TRBJ2-3 | TRBV24-1 | TRBD2 | - | TGTGCCACCAGTGATCCGGGACTAGCGGGAGGTACAGATACGCAGTATTTT | CATSDPGLAGGTDTQYF
TRBJ1-1 | TRBV5-4 | - | - | TGTGCCAGCAGCTTGGACGAGGGGAACACTGAAGCTTTCTTT | CASSLDEGNTEAFF
TRBJ2-2 | TRBV11-2 | TRBD1 | - | TGTGCCAGCAGCCCGCCCAGGACAGGGGGAAGATACACCGGGGAGCTGTTTTTT | CASSPPRTGGRYTGELFF
TRBJ1-2 | TRBV27 | TRBD1 | - | TGTGCCAGCAGTTTACTCGGACAGGGTTTTTATGGCTACACCTTC | CASSLLGQGFYGYTF
TRBJ2-6 | TRBV7-3 | TRBD2 | - | TGTGCCAGCAGCTTACGCCCTAGCGGGAGCCTCTCTGGGGCCAACGTCCTGACTTTC | CASSLRPSGSLSGANVLTF
TRBJ1-1 | TRBV19 | - | - | TGTGCCAGTAGTGTGGGCTCTAACTCGGTTGAAGCTTTCTTT | CASSVGSNSVEAFF
TRBJ2-7 | TRBV9 | - | - | TGTGCCAGCAGCGACGACCCCGGGACTTTGACCTACGAGCAGTACTTC | CASSDDPGTLTYEQYF
TRBJ2-3 | TRBV4-3 | TRBD2 | - | TGCGCCAGCAGCCAAGTTGCGGGAGGTGGAGATACGCAGTATTTT | CASSQVAGGGDTQYF
TRBJ1-6 | TRBV9 | - | - | TGTGCCAGCAGCGTAGGGCAGAACCGTAATTCACCCCTCCACTTT | CASSVGQNRNSPLHF
TRBJ1-2 | TRBV6-5 | - | - | TGTGCCAGCAGCCCGGGCTATGGCTACACCTTC | CASSPGYGYTF
TRBJ2-3 | TRBV9 | - | - | TGTGCCAGCAGCGCCGACGCAGCGGATACGCAGTATTTT | CASSADAADTQYF
TRBJ2-7 | TRBV18 | - | - | TGTGCCAGCTCACCCGGGGTATCCTACGAGCAGTACTTC | CASSPGVSYEQYF